This TCR beta chain was identified during a study of immune evolution from preneoplasia to lung adenocarcinoma. Overall study results and limits: Clonality was highest in normal lung, lower in later-stage lesions apparently.

Remarks on this clone: The antigen is undetermined.

V shed 6 bases and J 3 bases; nucleotides not matched to a gene: 5. CDR1 is ENHRY, CDR2 SYGVKD, per germline. This CDR3 is built from 14 residues. Patient tissue came from resections in Japan or China, 2014–2017. Profiling relied on immunoSEQ multiplex PCR, and the TCRdb table lists in-frame clones only, not all of them. The sample contains 4,500 to 5,500 clones, around four fifths of which appear only once. The sequence derives from a person between 45 and 75 years old with lung adenocarcinoma. This chain links TRBV10-3 with TRBJ2-3; 8 bases align to TRBD2. Input material: FFPE normal lung tissue adjacent to the tumor. The CDR3 bases are TGTGCCATCAGCCGGGGGGGGGTAACAGATACGCAGTATTTT. Translated: CAISRGGVTDTQYF.